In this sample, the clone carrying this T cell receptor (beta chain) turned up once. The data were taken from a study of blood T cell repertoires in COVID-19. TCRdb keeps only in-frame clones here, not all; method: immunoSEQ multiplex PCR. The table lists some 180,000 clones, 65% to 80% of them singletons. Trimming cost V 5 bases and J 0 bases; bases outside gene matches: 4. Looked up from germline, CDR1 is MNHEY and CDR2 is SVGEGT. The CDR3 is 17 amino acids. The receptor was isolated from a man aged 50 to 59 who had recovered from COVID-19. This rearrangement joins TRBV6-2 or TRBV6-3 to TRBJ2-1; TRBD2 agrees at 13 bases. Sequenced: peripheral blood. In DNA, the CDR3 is TGTGCCAGCAGTCCGGGACTAGCGGGAATCTCCTACAATGAGCAGTTCTTC. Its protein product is CASSPGLAGISYNEQFF.